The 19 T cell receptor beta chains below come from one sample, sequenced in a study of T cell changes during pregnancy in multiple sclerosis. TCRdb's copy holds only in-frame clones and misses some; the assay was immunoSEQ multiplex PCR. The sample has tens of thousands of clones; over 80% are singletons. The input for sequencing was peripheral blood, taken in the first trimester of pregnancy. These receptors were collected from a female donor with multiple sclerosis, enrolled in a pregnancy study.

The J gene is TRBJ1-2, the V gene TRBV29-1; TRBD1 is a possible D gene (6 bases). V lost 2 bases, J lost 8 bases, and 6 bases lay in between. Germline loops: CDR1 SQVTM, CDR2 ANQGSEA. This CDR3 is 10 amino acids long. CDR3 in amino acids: CSVEQGGYTF. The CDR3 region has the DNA TGCAGCGTTGAACAGGGGGGCTACACCTTC.

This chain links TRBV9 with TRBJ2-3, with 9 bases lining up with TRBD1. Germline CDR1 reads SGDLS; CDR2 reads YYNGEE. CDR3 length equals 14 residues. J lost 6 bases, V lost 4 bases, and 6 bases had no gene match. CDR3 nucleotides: TGTGCCAGCAGCACCAGGACAGGGGCCGATACGCAGTATTTT. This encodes CASSTRTGADTQYF.

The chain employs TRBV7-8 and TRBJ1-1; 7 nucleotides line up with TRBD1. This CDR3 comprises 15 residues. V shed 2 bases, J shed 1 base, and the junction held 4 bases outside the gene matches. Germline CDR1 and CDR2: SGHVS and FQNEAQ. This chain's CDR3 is CASSLQGVPNTEAFF. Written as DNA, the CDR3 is TGTGCCAGCAGCTTACAGGGGGTCCCGAACACTGAAGCTTTCTTT.

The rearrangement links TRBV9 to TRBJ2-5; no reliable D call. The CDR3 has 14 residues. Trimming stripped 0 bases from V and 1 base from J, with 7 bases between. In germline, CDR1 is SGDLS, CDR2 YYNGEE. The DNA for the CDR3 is TGTGCCAGCAGCGTAGGAGGCGCCCAAGAGACCCAGTACTTC. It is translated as CASSVGGAQETQYF. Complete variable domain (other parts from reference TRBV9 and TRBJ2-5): DSGVTQTPKHLITATGQRVTLRCSPRSGDLSVYWYQQSLDQGLQFLIQYYNGEERAKGNILERFSAQQFPDLHSELNLSSLELGDSALYFCASSVGGAQETQYFGPGTRLLVL.

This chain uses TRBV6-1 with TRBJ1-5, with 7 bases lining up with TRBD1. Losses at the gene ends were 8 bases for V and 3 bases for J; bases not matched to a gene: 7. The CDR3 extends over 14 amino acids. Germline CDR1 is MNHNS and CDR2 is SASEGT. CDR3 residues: CASLMTGYNQPQHF. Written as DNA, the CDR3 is TGTGCCAGCTTAATGACAGGGTACAATCAGCCCCAGCATTTT.

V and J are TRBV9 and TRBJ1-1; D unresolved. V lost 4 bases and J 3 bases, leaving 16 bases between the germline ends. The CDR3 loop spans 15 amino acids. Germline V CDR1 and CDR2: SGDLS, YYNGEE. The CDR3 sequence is CASSPRRVEDTEAFF. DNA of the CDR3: TGTGCCAGCAGCCCGCGGAGGGTAGAGGACACTGAAGCTTTCTTT.

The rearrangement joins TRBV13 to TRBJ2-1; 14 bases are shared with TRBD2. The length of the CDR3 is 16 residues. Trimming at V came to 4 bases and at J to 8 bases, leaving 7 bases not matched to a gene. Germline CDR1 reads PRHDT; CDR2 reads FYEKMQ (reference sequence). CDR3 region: CASSSSGTSGSDEQFF. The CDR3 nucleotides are TGTGCCAGCAGCTCATCCGGGACTAGCGGGAGTGATGAGCAGTTCTTC.

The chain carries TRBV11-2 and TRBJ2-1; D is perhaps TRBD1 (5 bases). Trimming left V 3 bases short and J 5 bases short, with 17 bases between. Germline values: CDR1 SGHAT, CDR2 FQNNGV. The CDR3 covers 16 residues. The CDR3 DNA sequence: TGTGCCAGCAGCTTCTTCACAGGTGCGCCAAACAATGAGCAGTTCTTC. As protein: CASSFFTGAPNNEQFF.

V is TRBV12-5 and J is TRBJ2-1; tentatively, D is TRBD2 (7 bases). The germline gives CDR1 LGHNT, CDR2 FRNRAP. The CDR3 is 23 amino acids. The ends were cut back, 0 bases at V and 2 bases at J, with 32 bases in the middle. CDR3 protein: CASGLVLGFRTDTSVGPYNEQFF. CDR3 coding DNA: TGTGCTAGTGGTTTGGTCCTCGGCTTCCGGACAGATACTAGCGTGGGCCCCTACAATGAGCAGTTCTTC.

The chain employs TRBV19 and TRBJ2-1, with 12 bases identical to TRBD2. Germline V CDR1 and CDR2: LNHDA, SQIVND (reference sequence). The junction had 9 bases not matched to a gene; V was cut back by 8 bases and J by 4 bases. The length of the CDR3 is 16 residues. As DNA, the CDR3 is TGTGCCAGTCGCCCCCGGACTAGCGGGGCGTACAATGAGCAGTTCTTC. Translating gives CASRPRTSGAYNEQFF.

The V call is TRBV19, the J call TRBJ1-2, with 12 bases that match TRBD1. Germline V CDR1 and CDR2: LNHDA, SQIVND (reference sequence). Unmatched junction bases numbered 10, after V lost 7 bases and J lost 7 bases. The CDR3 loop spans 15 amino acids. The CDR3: CASKGQGALESGYTF. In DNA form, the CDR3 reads TGTGCCAGTAAGGGACAGGGGGCATTGGAGTCTGGCTACACCTTC.

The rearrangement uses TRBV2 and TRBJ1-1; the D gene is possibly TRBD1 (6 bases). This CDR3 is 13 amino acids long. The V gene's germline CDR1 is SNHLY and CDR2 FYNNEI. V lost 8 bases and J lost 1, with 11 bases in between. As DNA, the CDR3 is TGTGCCAGCGGGAACAGGGCGAACACTGAAGCTTTCTTT. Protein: CASGNRANTEAFF.

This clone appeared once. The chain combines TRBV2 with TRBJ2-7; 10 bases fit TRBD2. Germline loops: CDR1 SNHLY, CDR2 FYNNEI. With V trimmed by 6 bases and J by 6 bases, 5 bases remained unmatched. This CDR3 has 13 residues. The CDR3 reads CASRSGGATEQYF. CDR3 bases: TGTGCCAGCAGAAGCGGGGGGGCCACCGAGCAGTACTTC.

CDR3 protein: CSGQVEETQYF. The DNA of the CDR3 is TGCAGTGGACAGGTGGAAGAGACCCAGTACTTC. The V call is TRBV20-1, the J call TRBJ2-5, with D possibly TRBD1 on 6 matching bases. The CDR3 loop spans 11 amino acids. The germline CDR1 and CDR2 sequences are DFQATT and SNEGSKA (reference sequence). Trimming cost V 7 bases and J 3 bases, with 9 bases left between them.

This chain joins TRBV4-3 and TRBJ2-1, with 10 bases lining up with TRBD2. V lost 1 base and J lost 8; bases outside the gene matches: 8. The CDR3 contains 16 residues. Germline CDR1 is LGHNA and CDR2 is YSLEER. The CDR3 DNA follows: TGCGCCAGCAGCCAAGCGGCTAGCGGGGGAGGGGATGAGCAGTTCTTC. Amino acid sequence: CASSQAASGGGDEQFF.

The CDR3 sequence is CSVEAMRERTYEQYF. The CDR3 nucleotides are TGCAGCGTTGAGGCCATGCGGGAGAGGACCTACGAGCAGTACTTC. The V call is TRBV29-1, the J call TRBJ2-7, with 7 bases lining up with TRBD2. The germline CDR1 and CDR2 sequences are SQVTM and ANQGSEA. The CDR3 totals 15 residues. The V and J ends lost 3 bases and 2 bases, in that order; junction bases with no gene match: 10.

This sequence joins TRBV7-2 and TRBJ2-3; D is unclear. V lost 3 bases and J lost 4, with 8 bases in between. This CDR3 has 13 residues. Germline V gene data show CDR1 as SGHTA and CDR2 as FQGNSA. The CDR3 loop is CASSFEAADTQYF. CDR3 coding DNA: TGTGCCAGCAGCTTCGAGGCAGCAGATACGCAGTATTTT.

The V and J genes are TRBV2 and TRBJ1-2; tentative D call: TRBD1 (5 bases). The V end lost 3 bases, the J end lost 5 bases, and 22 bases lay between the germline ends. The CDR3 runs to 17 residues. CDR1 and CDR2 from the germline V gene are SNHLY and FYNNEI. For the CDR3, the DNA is TGTGCCAGCAGTGATGCCAGGGCCGGCGTCGGAGAGTATGGCTACACCTTC. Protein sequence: CASSDARAGVGEYGYTF.

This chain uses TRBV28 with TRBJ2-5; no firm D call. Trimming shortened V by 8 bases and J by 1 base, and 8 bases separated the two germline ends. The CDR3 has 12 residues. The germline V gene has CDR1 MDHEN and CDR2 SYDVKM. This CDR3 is CASCRGQETQYF. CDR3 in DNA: TGTGCCAGCTGCCGCGGCCAAGAGACCCAGTACTTC.